This is a list of T cell receptor beta chains from one sample in a study of cytomegalovirus exposure and HLA in healthy donors. Only in-frame clones appear in the TCRdb table, and some are missing; sequencing was by immunoSEQ multiplex PCR. The sample has approximately 140,000 clones, approximately 80% seen once. Sequencing input: PBMCs. These receptors were taken from a boy under 10 years old in good health and CMV-seronegative. Both conserved end residues are part of each CDR3. The D gene is left open where the match is weak. Clone sizes are given selectively: once, few, many, or a class where the clone is expanded.

CDR3 protein	CDR3 DNA	J gene	V gene	clone size	D gene
CASSSASSYNSPLHF	TGTGCCAGCAGTTCCGCCAGCTCCTATAATTCACCCCTCCACTTT	TRBJ1-6	TRBV6-6	.	.
CASSKDSWDGYTF	TGTGCCAGTAGCAAGGACAGCTGGGATGGCTACACCTTC	TRBJ1-2	TRBV19	.	.
CASSALGSGRGVNEQFF	TGTGCCAGCAGCGCCCTGGGTAGCGGGAGGGGTGTCAATGAGCAGTTCTTC	TRBJ2-1	TRBV7-9	.	TRBD2
CATSRGQGSATNQPQHF	TGTGCCACCAGCAGAGGACAGGGCTCTGCTACAAATCAGCCCCAGCATTTT	TRBJ1-5	TRBV15	.	TRBD1
CSSSLGRYSSDSHGYTF	TGTTCCAGCAGCTTAGGAAGGTACAGTAGCGACTCCCATGGCTACACCTTC	TRBJ1-2	TRBV7-9	.	.
CASSGLAGNTGELFF	TGTGCCAGCAGTGGCTTAGCGGGGAACACCGGGGAGCTGTTTTTT	TRBJ2-2	TRBV6-1	.	TRBD2
CASSVGAFGSYGYTF	TGTGCCAGCAGCGTAGGGGCCTTTGGTAGCTATGGCTACACCTTC	TRBJ1-2	TRBV9	once	.
CASRGPGEQFF	TGTGCCAGCAGGGGGCCCGGTGAGCAGTTCTTC	TRBJ2-1	TRBV27	.	.
CASSIVVGRRGEQYF	TGTGCCAGTAGTATAGTAGTAGGGCGACGGGGCGAGCAGTACTTC	TRBJ2-7	TRBV19	.	.
CASSEEVRENIQYF	TGCGCCAGCAGTGAGGAAGTGAGGGAAAACATTCAGTACTTC	TRBJ2-4	TRBV10-2	once	.
CASSSPGLAGTGELFF	TGTGCCAGCAGCTCACCGGGACTAGCGGGCACCGGGGAGCTGTTTTTT	TRBJ2-2	TRBV5-4	.	TRBD2
CASSPGYSGNTIYF	TGTGCCAGTAGTCCGGGGTACTCTGGAAACACCATATATTTT	TRBJ1-3	TRBV19	.	.
CAISGNRGQETQYF	TGTGCCATCAGTGGAAACAGGGGACAAGAGACCCAGTACTTC	TRBJ2-5	TRBV10-3	.	TRBD1
CASSLQGAAETQYF	TGTGCCAGCAGTTTACAGGGGGCCGCGGAGACCCAGTACTTC	TRBJ2-5	TRBV28	few	TRBD1
CSSSPVDRGRLYGYTF	TGTTCCAGCAGCCCGGTGGACAGGGGACGGCTCTATGGCTACACCTTC	TRBJ1-2	TRBV7-9	.	TRBD1
CASSSRGQPQHF	TGTGCCAGCAGCTCGAGAGGTCAGCCCCAGCATTTT	TRBJ1-5	TRBV27	.	.
CASSPGGVETDTQYF	TGTGCCAGCAGCCCCGGGGGGGTGGAAACAGATACGCAGTATTTT	TRBJ2-3	TRBV9	.	TRBD2
CASSLEGASGELFF	TGCGCCAGCAGCTTGGAAGGGGCTAGCGGGGAGCTGTTTTTT	TRBJ2-2	TRBV5-1	few	.
CASSLGLAGGFTDTQYF	TGTGCCAGCAGCCTAGGACTAGCGGGGGGCTTCACAGATACGCAGTATTTT	TRBJ2-3	TRBV7-9	.	TRBD2
CATVRTWTGGKAEAFF	TGTGCCACCGTACGGACCTGGACAGGGGGTAAGGCTGAAGCTTTCTTT	TRBJ1-1	TRBV19	.	TRBD1
CASSQIPILNTEAFF	TGTGCCAGCAGTCAAATCCCAATCCTGAACACTGAAGCTTTCTTT	TRBJ1-1	TRBV5-8	.	.
CASSHTWENQPQHF	TGTGCCAGCAGTCATACGTGGGAGAATCAGCCCCAGCATTTT	TRBJ1-5	TRBV6-6	.	.
CASSQDRLGVNEKLFF	TGTGCCAGCAGCCAAGATCGGTTAGGGGTTAATGAAAAACTGTTTTTT	TRBJ1-4	TRBV4-2	.	.
CASSGIRGSTYEQYF	TGTGCCAGCAGCGGAATCAGGGGAAGCACCTACGAGCAGTACTTC	TRBJ2-7	TRBV7-9	.	.
CATGQESTYEQYF	TGTGCCACCGGACAGGAATCAACCTACGAGCAGTACTTC	TRBJ2-7	TRBV6-5	.	TRBD1
CASSQRGASPLHF	TGTGCCAGCAGCCAACGGGGGGCTTCACCCCTCCACTTT	TRBJ1-6	TRBV7-8	.	.
CASSGLAGYGETQYF	TGTGCCAGCAGTGGACTAGCGGGATATGGAGAGACCCAGTACTTC	TRBJ2-5	TRBV27	.	TRBD2
CASSESGASQPQHF	TGTGCCAGCAGTGAATCAGGGGCGAGTCAGCCCCAGCATTTT	TRBJ1-5	TRBV6-1	.	.
CASSSHGQGVSYNSPLHF	TGTGCCAGCAGCTCACATGGACAGGGGGTGTCCTATAATTCACCCCTCCACTTT	TRBJ1-6	TRBV7-3	.	TRBD1
CSVEGRGQGYHEQFF	TGCAGCGTTGAGGGAAGGGGACAGGGGTACCATGAGCAGTTCTTC	TRBJ2-1	TRBV29-1	.	TRBD1
CASSEMAGLTGELFF	TGTGCCAGCAGTGAAATGGCAGGGCTGACCGGGGAGCTGTTTTTT	TRBJ2-2	TRBV6-1	.	.
CASSYNRGRKTNTEAFF	TGTGCCAGCAGCTATAACCGGGGTAGGAAAACTAACACTGAAGCTTTCTTT	TRBJ1-1	TRBV5-6	.	.